Each of the 18 T cell receptor beta chains below was sequenced from the same sample in a study of T-cell memory formation after mild COVID-19. TCRdb independently ran MiXCR on the 5' RACE reads; one entry per CDR3 protein. The table has hundreds of thousands of distinct CDR3 sequences, 15% to 19% seen once. The sequenced sample consisted of PBMCs or a T cell subset sorted from them (not recorded which). These receptors were taken from an adult woman who had mild COVID-19 (a few samples of this study predate the infection). Cell type and time point are not known.

The chain has TRBV7-9 and TRBJ2-1; D is ambiguous. There are 15 residues in the CDR3. CDR1 is SEHNR and CDR2 is FQNEAQ in the germline V gene (reference sequence). V was trimmed by 10 bases and J by 2 bases, leaving 18 bases between them. CDR3 sequence reads: CAISRFVAAYNEQFF. CDR3 nucleotides: TGTGCCATCTCGAGATTCGTTGCGGCCTACAATGAGCAGTTCTTC.

The table lists this clonotype with a few counts. This chain connects TRBV20-1 to TRBJ1-2, with a weak D call TRBD1 (5 bases). Per the germline V gene, CDR1 is DFQATT and CDR2 is SNEGSKA (reference sequence). The CDR3 is 14 amino acids. V lost 1 base to trimming and J lost 3 bases, with 12 bases between them. The CDR3 DNA is TGCAGTGCTAGAGTGGGGACGGCTTACTATGGCTACACCTTC. Translated: CSARVGTAYYGYTF.

This clonotype has a handful of counts. The chain recombines TRBV6-5 with TRBJ2-6, with TRBD1 matching 8 bases. Germline assignment: CDR1 MNHEY and CDR2 SVGAGI. The CDR3 has 15 residues. Unmatched junction bases numbered 3, after V lost 6 bases and J lost 2 bases. CDR3 loop: CASRPDRAGANVLTF. In DNA form, the CDR3 reads TGTGCCAGCAGACCGGACAGGGCTGGGGCCAACGTCCTGACTTTC.

This clonotype was counted ten times or more. The V and J genes are TRBV7-3 and TRBJ2-7; TRBD1 agrees at 8 bases. Looked up from germline, CDR1 is SGHTA and CDR2 is FQGTGA. The CDR3 contains 13 residues. Trimming cost V 5 bases and J 2 bases; bases outside gene matches: 2. CDR3 coding DNA: TGTGCCAGCAGCCGGGACAGGACCTACGAGCAGTACTTC. As protein: CASSRDRTYEQYF.

V and J are TRBV7-9 and TRBJ2-3; the match to TRBD2 covers 7 bases. Germline V lookup: CDR1 SEHNR, CDR2 FQNEAQ (reference sequence). This CDR3 spans 16 amino acids. J was trimmed by 0 bases and V by 5 bases; bases with no gene match: 8. The CDR3 coding sequence is TGTGCCAGCAGCCCCCAGGGTAGCGGGAGCACAGATACGCAGTATTTT. Translation: CASSPQGSGSTDTQYF. Full variable domain (remainder filled in from reference TRBV7-9 and TRBJ2-3): DTGVSQNPRHKITKRGQNVTFRCDPISEHNRLYWYRQTLGQGPEFLTYFQNEAQLEKSRLLSDRFSAERPKGSFSTLEIQRTEQGDSAMYLCASSPQGSGSTDTQYFGPGTRLTVL.

This rearrangement joins TRBV12-3 or TRBV12-4 to TRBJ1-1; 10 bases align to TRBD1. With 5 bases clipped from V and 12 bases from J, the junction kept 6 bases outside the gene matches. CDR3 length equals 12 residues. The CDR3 nucleotides are TGTGCCAGCAGTCACGGGACAGGGGAACCTTTCTTT. Translation gives CASSHGTGEPFF.

In its sample, this clonotype was seen a few times. This chain's CDR3 is CSVFLNYGYTF. DNA for the CDR3: TGCAGCGTTTTCCTAAACTATGGCTACACCTTC. The V and J genes are TRBV29-1 and TRBJ1-2; D is undetermined. Germline lookup yields CDR1 SQVTM and CDR2 ANQGSEA. With 5 bases removed from V and 2 bases from J, the gap between germline ends came to 6 bases. The CDR3 is 11 residues long.

The chain employs TRBV7-3 and TRBJ2-1; 8 bases agree with TRBD1. The V gene's germline CDR1 is SGHTA and CDR2 FQGTGA. The CDR3 spans 15 residues. V lost 5 bases to trimming and J lost 3 bases; unmatched junction nucleotides: 6. The CDR3 protein is CASSEDRGSYNEQFF. In DNA form, the CDR3 reads TGTGCCAGCAGCGAAGACAGGGGAAGCTACAATGAGCAGTTCTTC.

This clonotype was picked up a small number of times. This chain uses TRBV9 with TRBJ1-1; D is ambiguous. The V end was cut by 3 bases, the J end by 1 base, with 4 bases between. The CDR3 is 12 residues long. Germline V gene sequence: CDR1 SGDLS, CDR2 YYNGEE. The CDR3 reads CASSGKNTEAFF. CDR3 DNA: TGTGCCAGCAGCGGGAAGAACACTGAAGCTTTCTTT. Supplemented by reference TRBV9 and TRBJ1-1, the full variable domain reads DSGVTQTPKHLITATGQRVTLRCSPRSGDLSVYWYQQSLDQGLQFLIQYYNGEERAKGNILERFSAQQFPDLHSELNLSSLELGDSALYFCASSGKNTEAFFGQGTRLTVV.

The chain recombines TRBV6-2 or TRBV6-3 with TRBJ1-1; D perhaps matches TRBD1 (5 bases). The CDR3 has 14 residues. With 6 bases removed from V and 0 bases from J, the gap between germline ends came to 11 bases. Germline V gives CDR1 MNHEY, CDR2 SVGEGT. DNA of the CDR3: TGTGCCAGCAGGGAGGGACGGATGAACACTGAAGCTTTCTTT. Translation: CASREGRMNTEAFF.

The chain has TRBV12-3 or TRBV12-4 and TRBJ2-1, with a possible D match to TRBD2 (7 bases). Between the trimmed V and J ends, which lost 7 bases and 4 bases, there was a span of 20 bases. The CDR3 has 16 amino acids. CDR3 DNA: TGTGCCAGCACTGTCCGGGGGGCGGAATTTTACAATGAGCAGTTCTTC. Residues: CASTVRGAEFYNEQFF.

This clonotype came up a few times. The CDR3 DNA follows: TGCGCCAGCAGCTTGAGGACTCCCACAGATACGCAGTATTTT. It is translated as CASSLRTPTDTQYF. The V and J genes are TRBV5-1 and TRBJ2-3; weak D call: TRBD2 (5 bases). CDR1 and CDR2 from the germline V gene are SGHRS and YFSETQ. The CDR3 spans 14 residues. Trimming shortened V by 1 base and J by 2 bases, and 8 bases separated the two germline ends.

There are many counts of this clonotype. The chain joins TRBV5-1 to TRBJ2-7, with TRBD1 matching 9 bases. V trimming: 3 bases; J trimming: 9 bases; junction bases outside the gene matches: 7. This CDR3 has 13 amino acids. Per the germline V gene, CDR1 is SGHRS and CDR2 is YFSETQ. The chain's CDR3 is CASSSVDRGAQYF. CDR3 coding DNA: TGCGCCAGCAGCTCGGTGGACAGGGGAGCGCAGTACTTC.

V usage is TRBV5-6 and J usage is TRBJ2-3, with TRBD1 matching 7 bases. Looked up from germline, CDR1 is SGHDT and CDR2 is YYEEEE. CDR3 size: 16 residues. V was pared by 6 bases and J by 2 bases, with 12 bases of the junction left unmatched. The CDR3 DNA follows: TGTGCCAGCACCCGGACAGGTTTAATGCACACAGATACGCAGTATTTT. This encodes CASTRTGLMHTDTQYF.

The rearrangement joins TRBV6-4 to TRBJ1-2, with 7 bases fitting TRBD1. The CDR3 runs to 15 residues. V shed 4 bases and J 4 bases; nucleotides not matched to a gene: 9. CDR1 MRHNA and CDR2 SNTAGT come from the germline V gene. Here the CDR3 DNA reads TGTGCCAGCAGTGCCTCGACAGGGTCCCTCTATGGCTACACCTTC. This gives the protein CASSASTGSLYGYTF.

In this sample, this clonotype turned up many times. The gene calls are TRBV5-1 and TRBJ1-5, with 7 nucleotides matching TRBD1. The J segment lost 3 bases and the V segment lost 0 bases, leaving 3 bases of the junction unmatched. The CDR3 length is 15 residues. Germline assignment: CDR1 SGHRS and CDR2 YFSETQ. The DNA for the CDR3 is TGCGCCAGCAGCTTGGGTGGGACAGCCAATCAGCCCCAGCATTTT. This gives the protein CASSLGGTANQPQHF.

Many counts were recorded for this clonotype. The chain links TRBV20-1 to TRBJ1-1, with 7 bases lining up with TRBD1. CDR3 length: 12 amino acids. CDR1 is DFQATT, CDR2 SNEGSKA, per germline (reference sequence). Trimming took 8 bases from V and 0 from J; bases not matched to a gene: 3. The CDR3 DNA is TGCAGTCCGACAGGGATGAACACTGAAGCTTTCTTT. Protein product: CSPTGMNTEAFF.

The gene calls are TRBV27 and TRBJ2-7; 8 bases fit TRBD1. V shed 10 bases and J 7 bases; nucleotides not matched to a gene: 15. Germline V lookup: CDR1 MNHEY, CDR2 SMNVEV (reference sequence). CDR3 size: 14 residues. This CDR3 reads CATARRDRRIEQYF. The DNA for the CDR3 is TGTGCCACCGCCCGACGGGACAGGAGGATAGAGCAGTACTTC.